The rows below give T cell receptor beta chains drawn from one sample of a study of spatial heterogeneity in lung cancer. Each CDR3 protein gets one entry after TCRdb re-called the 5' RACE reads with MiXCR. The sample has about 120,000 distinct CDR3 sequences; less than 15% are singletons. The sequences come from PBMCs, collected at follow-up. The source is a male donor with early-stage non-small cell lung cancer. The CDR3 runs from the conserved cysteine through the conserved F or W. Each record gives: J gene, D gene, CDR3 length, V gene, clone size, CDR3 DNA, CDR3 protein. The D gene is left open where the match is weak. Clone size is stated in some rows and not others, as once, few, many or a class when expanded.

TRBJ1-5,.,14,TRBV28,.,TGTGCCAGCAACATCGAATATAGCAATCAGCCCCAGCATTTT,CASNIEYSNQPQHF
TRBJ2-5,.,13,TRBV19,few,TGTGCCAGTAGTATGGGAAACCAAGAGACCCAGTACTTC,CASSMGNQETQYF
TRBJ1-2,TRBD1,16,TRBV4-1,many,TGCGCCAGCAGCCAAGAGGTCAGGGGGCACGTCTATGGCTACACCTTC,CASSQEVRGHVYGYTF
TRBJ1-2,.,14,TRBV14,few,TGTGCCAGCACCTCGTCGCGTGAGCCCTGGGACTACACCTTC,CASTSSREPWDYTF
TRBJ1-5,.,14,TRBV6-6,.,TGTGCCAGCAGTTACGGGACCGAGAATCAGCCCCAGCATTTT,CASSYGTENQPQHF
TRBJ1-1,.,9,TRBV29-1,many,TGCAGCACGGACACTGAAGCTTTCTTT,CSTDTEAFF
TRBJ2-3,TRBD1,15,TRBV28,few,TGTGCCAGCAAGGGACAGGGGTTAGTTACAGATACGCAGTATTTT,CASKGQGLVTDTQYF
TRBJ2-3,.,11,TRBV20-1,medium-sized,TGCAGTACCGGGACCGCCGGCACGCAGTATTTT,CSTGTAGTQYF
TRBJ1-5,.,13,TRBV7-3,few,TGTGCCAGCAGCTTAAATGTGAATCAGCCCCAGCATTTT,CASSLNVNQPQHF
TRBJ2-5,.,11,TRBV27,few,TGTGCCAGCAGTTTACACGAGACCCAGTACTTC,CASSLHETQYF
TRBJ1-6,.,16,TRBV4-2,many,TGTGCCAGCAGCCAAGATCTAGGTTTTGCTAATTCACCCCTCCACTTT,CASSQDLGFANSPLHF
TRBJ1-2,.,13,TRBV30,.,TGTGCCTGGAGTCGAAGGGCCCTATCGGGTCACACCTTC,CAWSRRALSGHTF
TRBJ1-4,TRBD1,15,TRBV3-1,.,TGTGCCAGCAGCCGGTATCGGGACAGGGTGGAAAAACTGTTTTTT,CASSRYRDRVEKLFF
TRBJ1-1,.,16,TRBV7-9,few,TGTGCCAGCAGCTTAGGTGTACTCGGAGGCGGCACTGAAGCTTTCTTT,CASSLGVLGGGTEAFF
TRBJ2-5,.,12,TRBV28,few,TGTGCCAGCAGTGTCCCAGGAGATTCCCAGTACTTC,CASSVPGDSQYF
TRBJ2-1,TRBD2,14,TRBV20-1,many,TGCAGTCCTAGCGGGGGAAGCGAGGGCAATGAGCAGTTCTTC,CSPSGGSEGNEQFF
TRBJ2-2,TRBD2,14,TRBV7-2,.,TGTGCCAGCAGCTTAGCGCGGGGGACCGGGGAGCTGTTTTTT,CASSLARGTGELFF
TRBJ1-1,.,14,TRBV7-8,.,TGTGCCAGCAGCCCCCGTCTCGTTGGCACTGAAGCTTTCTTT,CASSPRLVGTEAFF
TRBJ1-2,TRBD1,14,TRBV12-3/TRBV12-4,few,TGTGCCACCACAGGGGGCAGAACTAACTATGGCTACACCTTC,CATTGGRTNYGYTF
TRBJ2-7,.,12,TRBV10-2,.,TGCGCCAGCGAGCGGGACAACTACGAGCAGTACTTC,CASERDNYEQYF
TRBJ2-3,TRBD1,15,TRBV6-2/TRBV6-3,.,TGTGCCAGCAGCTCCGGACAGGGGAGAGCAGATACGCAGTATTTT,CASSSGQGRADTQYF
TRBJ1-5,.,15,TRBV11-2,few,TGTGCCAGCAGCCCTTTGGGGTCGGGCAATCAGCCCCAGCATTTT,CASSPLGSGNQPQHF
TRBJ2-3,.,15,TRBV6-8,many,TGTGCCAGCAGTTCCCTTATGGAGGGAACAGATACGCAGTATTTT,CASSSLMEGTDTQYF
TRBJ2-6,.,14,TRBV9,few,TGTGCCAGCAGCGTTGATGCTGGGGCCAACGTCCTGACTTTC,CASSVDAGANVLTF
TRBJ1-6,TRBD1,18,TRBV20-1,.,TGCAGTGCTAGAGATTCTCAGGGGGCGCATTCCTATAATTCACCCCTCCACTTT,CSARDSQGAHSYNSPLHF
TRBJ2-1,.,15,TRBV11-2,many,TGTGCCAGCAGCTTAACAGGGATGTCCTACAATGAGCAGTTCTTC,CASSLTGMSYNEQFF
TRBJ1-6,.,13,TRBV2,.,TGTGCCAGCTACAGGGTCAGGAATTCACCCCTCCACTTT,CASYRVRNSPLHF
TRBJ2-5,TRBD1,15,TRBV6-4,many,TGTGCCAGCAGTGAGGGACAGGGGGGACAAGAGACCCAGTACTTC,CASSEGQGGQETQYF
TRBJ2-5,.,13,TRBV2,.,TGTGCCAGCAGTGAACTCAGGCAAGAGACCCAGTACTTC,CASSELRQETQYF
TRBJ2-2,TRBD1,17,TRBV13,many,TGTGCCAGCAGCTCTAAACGTACAGGGGGGAACACCGGGGAGCTGTTTTTT,CASSSKRTGGNTGELFF
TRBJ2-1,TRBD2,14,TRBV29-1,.,TGCAGCGTCGGAGCGGGGACGACCTACAATGAGCAGTTCTTC,CSVGAGTTYNEQFF
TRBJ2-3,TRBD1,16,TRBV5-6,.,TGTGCCAGCAGCCGTACGGGACAGACTAGCACAGATACGCAGTATTTT,CASSRTGQTSTDTQYF
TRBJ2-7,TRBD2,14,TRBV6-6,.,TGTGCCAGCAGATTACCGGGAGGGCTCTACGAGCAGTACTTC,CASRLPGGLYEQYF
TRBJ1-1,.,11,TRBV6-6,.,TGTGCCAGCAGTTACTCGGGTGCAGCTTTCTTT,CASSYSGAAFF
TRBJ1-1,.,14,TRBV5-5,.,TGTGCCAGCAGCTTAGCACAGGTGGGGACTGAAGCTTTCTTT,CASSLAQVGTEAFF
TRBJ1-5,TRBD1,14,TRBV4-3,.,TGCGCCAGCAGCCAAGGGACAGGGATCGGGCCCCAGCATTTT,CASSQGTGIGPQHF
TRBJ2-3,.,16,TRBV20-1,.,TGCAGTGCTAGAGATAGGAGGGGGAGGAGTACAGATACGCAGTATTTT,CSARDRRGRSTDTQYF
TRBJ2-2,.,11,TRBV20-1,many,TGCAGTGTTGGGGGCGGCGGGGAGCTGTTTTTT,CSVGGGGELFF
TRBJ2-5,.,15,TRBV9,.,TGTGCCAGCAGCGCCTCTCTCGGGGGCCAAGAGACCCAGTACTTC,CASSASLGGQETQYF
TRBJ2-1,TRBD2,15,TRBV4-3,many,TGCGCCAGCAGCTCCGGGACTAGCTCCTACAATGAGCAGTTCTTC,CASSSGTSSYNEQFF